The T cell receptor (beta chain) described here comes from a study of blood T cell repertoires in COVID-19. Study in general: Material from acute and convalescent COVID-19 was sourced from the United States, Italy and Spain.

CDR1 and CDR2 from the germline V gene are SGHTS and YDEGEE. The CDR3 runs 15 residues. Trimming at V came to 2 bases and at J to 9 bases, leaving 8 bases not matched to a gene. Sequencing was performed with immunoSEQ multiplex PCR; in TCRdb, only in-frame clones are kept and a portion is missing. The data hold approximately 270,000 clones, with approximately 83% observed a single time. Participants spanned ages about 18 to 95 years and resided in over 20 US areas. Participants reported their clinical history, and cohort assignment relied on those reports. The receptor comes from a woman between 25 and 40 years old who had recovered from COVID-19. Sequencing was done on a sample of PBMCs or T cells enriched from blood (not recorded which). The V and J genes are TRBV5-8 and TRBJ1-6; 7 nucleotides line up with TRBD1. The CDR3 bases are TGTGCCAGCAGCTTTCCCGGGACAGTAGCTTCACCCCTCCACTTT. Translation: CASSFPGTVASPLHF.